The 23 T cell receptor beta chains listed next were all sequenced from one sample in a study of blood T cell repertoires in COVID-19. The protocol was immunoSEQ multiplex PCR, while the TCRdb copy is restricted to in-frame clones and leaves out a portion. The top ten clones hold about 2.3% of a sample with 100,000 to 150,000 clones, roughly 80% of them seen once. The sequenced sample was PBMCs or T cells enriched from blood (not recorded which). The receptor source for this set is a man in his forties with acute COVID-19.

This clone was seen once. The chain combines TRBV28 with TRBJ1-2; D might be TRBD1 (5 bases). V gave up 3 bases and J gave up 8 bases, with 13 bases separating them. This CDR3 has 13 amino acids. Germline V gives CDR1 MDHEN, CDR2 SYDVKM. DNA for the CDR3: TGTGCCAGCAGTTTGCGCCCGGGGGAAGGCTACACCTTC. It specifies CASSLRPGEGYTF.

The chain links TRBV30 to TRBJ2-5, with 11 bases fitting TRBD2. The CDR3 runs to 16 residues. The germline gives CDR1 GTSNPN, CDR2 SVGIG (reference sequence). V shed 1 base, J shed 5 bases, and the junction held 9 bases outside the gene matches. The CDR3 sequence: CAWSGRLAGGGETQYF. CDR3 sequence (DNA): TGTGCCTGGAGTGGGCGGCTAGCGGGGGGTGGGGAGACCCAGTACTTC. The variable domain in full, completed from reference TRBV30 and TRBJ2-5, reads SQTIHQWPATLVQPVGSPLSLECTVEGTSNPNLYWYRQAAGRGLQLLFYSVGIGQISSEVPQNLSASRPQDRQFILSSKKLLLSDSGFYLCAWSGRLAGGGETQYFGPGTRLLVL.

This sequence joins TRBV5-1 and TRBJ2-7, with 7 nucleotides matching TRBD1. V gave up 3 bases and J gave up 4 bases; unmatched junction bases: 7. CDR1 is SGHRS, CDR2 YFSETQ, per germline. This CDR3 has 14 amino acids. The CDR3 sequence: CASSSGTDVYEQYF. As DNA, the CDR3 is TGCGCCAGCAGCTCCGGGACAGATGTATACGAGCAGTACTTC.

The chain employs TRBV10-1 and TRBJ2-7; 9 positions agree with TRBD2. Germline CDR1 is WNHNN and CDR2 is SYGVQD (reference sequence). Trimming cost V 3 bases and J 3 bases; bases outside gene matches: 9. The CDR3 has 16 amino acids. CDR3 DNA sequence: TGCGCCAGCAGTGAAACGAAATTAGCGGGGGTCTACGAGCAGTACTTC. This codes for CASSETKLAGVYEQYF.

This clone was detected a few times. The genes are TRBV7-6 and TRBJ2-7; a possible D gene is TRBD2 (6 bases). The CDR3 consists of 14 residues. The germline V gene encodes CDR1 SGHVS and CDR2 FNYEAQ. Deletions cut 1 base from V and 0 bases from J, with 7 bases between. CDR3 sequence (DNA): TGTGCCAGCAGCTTAGGCGGGGTCTCCTACGAGCAGTACTTC. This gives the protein CASSLGGVSYEQYF. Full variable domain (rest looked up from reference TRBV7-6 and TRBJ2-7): GAGVSQSPRYKVTKRGQDVALRCDPISGHVSLYWYRQALGQGPEFLTYFNYEAQQDKSGLPNDRFSAERPEGSISTLTIQRTEQRDSAMYRCASSLGGVSYEQYFGPGTRLTVT.

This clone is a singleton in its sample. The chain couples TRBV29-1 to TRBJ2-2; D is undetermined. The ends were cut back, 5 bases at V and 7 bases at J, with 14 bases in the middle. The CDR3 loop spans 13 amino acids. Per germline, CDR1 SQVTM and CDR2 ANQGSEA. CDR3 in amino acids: CSVSGYNNGELFF. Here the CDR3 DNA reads TGCAGCGTTTCCGGGTATAATAACGGGGAGCTGTTTTTT.

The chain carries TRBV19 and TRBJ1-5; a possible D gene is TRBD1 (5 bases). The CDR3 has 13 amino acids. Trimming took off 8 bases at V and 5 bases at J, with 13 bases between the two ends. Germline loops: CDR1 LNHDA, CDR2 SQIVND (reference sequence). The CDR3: CASRDRLYQPQHF. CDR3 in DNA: TGTGCCAGTCGAGACAGATTGTATCAGCCCCAGCATTTT.

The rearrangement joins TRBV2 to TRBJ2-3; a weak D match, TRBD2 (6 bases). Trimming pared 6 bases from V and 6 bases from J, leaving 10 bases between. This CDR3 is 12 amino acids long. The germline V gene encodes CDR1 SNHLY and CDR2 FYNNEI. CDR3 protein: CASRPEGDTQYF. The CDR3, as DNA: TGTGCCAGCAGACCGGAGGGGGATACGCAGTATTTT.

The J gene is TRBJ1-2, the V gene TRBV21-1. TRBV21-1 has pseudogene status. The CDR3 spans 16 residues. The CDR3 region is CASSKASEQGGYGYTF. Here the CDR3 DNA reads TGTGCCAGCAGCAAAGCATCGGAACAGGGAGGGTATGGCTACACCTTC.

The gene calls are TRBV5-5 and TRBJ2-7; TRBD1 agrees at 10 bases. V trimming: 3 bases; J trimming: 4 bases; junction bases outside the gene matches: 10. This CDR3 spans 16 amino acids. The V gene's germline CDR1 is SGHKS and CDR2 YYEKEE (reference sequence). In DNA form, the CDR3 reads TGTGCCAGCAGCTCGGGTCCGGGGACAGGGGTATACGAGCAGTACTTC. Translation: CASSSGPGTGVYEQYF.

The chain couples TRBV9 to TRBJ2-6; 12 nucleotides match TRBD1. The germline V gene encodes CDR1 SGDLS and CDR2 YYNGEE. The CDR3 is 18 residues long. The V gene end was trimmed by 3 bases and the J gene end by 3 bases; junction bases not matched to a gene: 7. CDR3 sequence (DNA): TGTGCCAGCAGCGCCACCGGGACAGGGGGCTTTGGGGCCAACGTCCTGACTTTC. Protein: CASSATGTGGFGANVLTF.

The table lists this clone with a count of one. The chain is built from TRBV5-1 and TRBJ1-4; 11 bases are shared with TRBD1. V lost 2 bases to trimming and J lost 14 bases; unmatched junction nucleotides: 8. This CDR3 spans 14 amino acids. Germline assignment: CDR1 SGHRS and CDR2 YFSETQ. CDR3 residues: CASSFLGQGEMLFF. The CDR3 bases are TGCGCCAGCAGCTTCCTGGGACAGGGGGAGATGCTGTTTTTT.

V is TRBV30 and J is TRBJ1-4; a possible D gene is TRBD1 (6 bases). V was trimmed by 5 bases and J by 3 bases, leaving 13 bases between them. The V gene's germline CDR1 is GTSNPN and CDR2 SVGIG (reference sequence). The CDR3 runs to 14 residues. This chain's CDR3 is CAWVDRTANEKLFF. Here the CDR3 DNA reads TGTGCCTGGGTAGACAGGACGGCTAATGAAAAACTGTTTTTT.

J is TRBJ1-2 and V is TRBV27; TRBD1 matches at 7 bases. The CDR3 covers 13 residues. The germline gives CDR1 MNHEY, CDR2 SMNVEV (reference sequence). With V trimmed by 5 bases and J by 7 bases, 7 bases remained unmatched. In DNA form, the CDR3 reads TGTGCCAGCAGTCCGACAGGGTACGGTGGCTACACCTTC. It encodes CASSPTGYGGYTF.

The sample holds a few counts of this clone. The CDR3 is CASSLEWRGEAFF. DNA of the CDR3: TGTGCCAGCAGCTTAGAATGGCGGGGTGAAGCTTTCTTT. The V and J genes are TRBV11-2 and TRBJ1-1; D remains ambiguous. V was clipped by 0 bases and J by 7 bases, with 9 bases between them. Germline V gene lookup returns CDR1 SGHAT and CDR2 FQNNGV. CDR3 size: 13 residues. Full variable domain (outside the CDR3, taken from reference TRBV11-2 and TRBJ1-1): EAGVAQSPRYKIIEKRQSVAFWCNPISGHATLYWYQQILGQGPKLLIQFQNNGVVDDSQLPKDRFSAERLKGVDSTLKIQPAKLEDSAVYLCASSLEWRGEAFFGQGTRLTVV.

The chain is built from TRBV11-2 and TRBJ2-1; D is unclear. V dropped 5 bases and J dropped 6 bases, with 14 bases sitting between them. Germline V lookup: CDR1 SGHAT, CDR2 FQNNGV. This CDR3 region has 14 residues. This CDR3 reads CASSGPPKSNEQFF. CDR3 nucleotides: TGTGCCAGCAGCGGTCCCCCCAAGAGCAATGAGCAGTTCTTC.

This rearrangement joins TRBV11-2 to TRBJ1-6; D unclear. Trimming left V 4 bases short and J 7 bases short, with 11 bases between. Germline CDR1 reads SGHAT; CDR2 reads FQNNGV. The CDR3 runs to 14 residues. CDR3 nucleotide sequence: TGTGCCAGCAGCTCCCGGAGCGGGAATTCACCCCTCCACTTT. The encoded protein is CASSSRSGNSPLHF.

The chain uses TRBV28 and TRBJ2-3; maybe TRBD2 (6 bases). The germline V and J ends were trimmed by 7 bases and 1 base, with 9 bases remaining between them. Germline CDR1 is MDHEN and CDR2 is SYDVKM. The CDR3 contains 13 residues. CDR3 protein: CASMASGTDTQYF. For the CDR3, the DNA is TGTGCCAGCATGGCTAGCGGCACAGATACGCAGTATTTT.

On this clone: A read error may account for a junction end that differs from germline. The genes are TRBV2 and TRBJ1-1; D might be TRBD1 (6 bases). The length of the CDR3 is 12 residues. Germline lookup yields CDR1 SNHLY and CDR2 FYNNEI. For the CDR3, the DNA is TGTGCCAGCAATAATCCGGGGGGCCCTTCTTGCTTT. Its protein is CASNNPGGPSCF.

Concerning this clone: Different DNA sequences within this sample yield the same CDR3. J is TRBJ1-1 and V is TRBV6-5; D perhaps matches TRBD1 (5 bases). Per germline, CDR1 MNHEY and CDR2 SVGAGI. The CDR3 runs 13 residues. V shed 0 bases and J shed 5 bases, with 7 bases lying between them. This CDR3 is CASSYSPGTEAFF. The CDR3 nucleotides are TGTGCCAGCAGTTACTCTCCAGGGACTGAAGCTTTCTTT.

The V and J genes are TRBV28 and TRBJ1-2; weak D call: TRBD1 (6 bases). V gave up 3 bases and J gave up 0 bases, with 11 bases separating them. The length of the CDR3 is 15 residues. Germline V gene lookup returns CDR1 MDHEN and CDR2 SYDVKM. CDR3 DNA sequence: TGTGCCAGCAGTTTGGGAGACAGGACTAACTATGGCTACACCTTC. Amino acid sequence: CASSLGDRTNYGYTF.

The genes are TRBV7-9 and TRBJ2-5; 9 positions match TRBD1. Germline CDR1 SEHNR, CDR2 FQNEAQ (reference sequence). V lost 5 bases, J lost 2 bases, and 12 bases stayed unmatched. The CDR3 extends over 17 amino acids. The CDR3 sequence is CASSLDRGQVGQETQYF. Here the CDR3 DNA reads TGTGCCAGCAGCCTGGACAGGGGTCAGGTGGGGCAAGAGACCCAGTACTTC.

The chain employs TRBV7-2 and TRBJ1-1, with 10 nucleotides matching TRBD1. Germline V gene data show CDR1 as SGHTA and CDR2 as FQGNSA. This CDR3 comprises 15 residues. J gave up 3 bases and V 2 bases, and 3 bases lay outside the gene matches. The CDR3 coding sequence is TGTGCCAGCAGCTTATTGGGGACAGGGGACACTGAAGCTTTCTTT. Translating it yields CASSLLGTGDTEAFF.